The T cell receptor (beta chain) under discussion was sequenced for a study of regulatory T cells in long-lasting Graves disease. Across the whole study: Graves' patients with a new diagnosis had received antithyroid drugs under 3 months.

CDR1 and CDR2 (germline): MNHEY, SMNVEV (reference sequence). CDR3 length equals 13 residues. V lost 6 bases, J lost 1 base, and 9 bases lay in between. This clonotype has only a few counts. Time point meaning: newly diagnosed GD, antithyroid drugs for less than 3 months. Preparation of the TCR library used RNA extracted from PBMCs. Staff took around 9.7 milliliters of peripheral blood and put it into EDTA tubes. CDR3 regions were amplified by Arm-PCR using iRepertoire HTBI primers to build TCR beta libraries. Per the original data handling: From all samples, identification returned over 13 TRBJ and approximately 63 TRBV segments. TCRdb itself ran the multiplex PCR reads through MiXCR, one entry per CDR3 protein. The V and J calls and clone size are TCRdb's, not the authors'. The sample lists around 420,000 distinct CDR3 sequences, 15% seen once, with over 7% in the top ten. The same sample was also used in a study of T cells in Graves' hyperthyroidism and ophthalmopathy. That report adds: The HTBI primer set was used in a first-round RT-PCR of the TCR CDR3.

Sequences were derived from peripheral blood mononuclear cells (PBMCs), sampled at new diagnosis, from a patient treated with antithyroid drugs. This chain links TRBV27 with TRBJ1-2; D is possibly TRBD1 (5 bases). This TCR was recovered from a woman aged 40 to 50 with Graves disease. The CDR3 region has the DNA TGTGCCAGCAGCAACAGGTTTAACTATGGCTACACCTTC. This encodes CASSNRFNYGYTF.